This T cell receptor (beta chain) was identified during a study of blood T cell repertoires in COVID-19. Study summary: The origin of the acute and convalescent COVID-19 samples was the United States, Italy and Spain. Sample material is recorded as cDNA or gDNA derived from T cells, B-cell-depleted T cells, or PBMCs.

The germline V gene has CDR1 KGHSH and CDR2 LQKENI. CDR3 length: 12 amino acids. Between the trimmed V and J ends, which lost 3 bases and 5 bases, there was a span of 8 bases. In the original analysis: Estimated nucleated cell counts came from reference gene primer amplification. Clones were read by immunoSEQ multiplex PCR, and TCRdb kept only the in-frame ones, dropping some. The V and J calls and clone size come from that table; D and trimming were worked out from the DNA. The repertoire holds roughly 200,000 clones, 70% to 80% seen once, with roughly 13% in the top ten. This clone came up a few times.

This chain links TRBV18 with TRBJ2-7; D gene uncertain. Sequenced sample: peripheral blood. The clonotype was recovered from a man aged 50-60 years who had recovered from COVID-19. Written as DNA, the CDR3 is TGTGCCAGCTCACCCCTAGAGGACGAGCAGTACTTC. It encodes CASSPLEDEQYF.